This T cell receptor (beta chain) was sequenced for a study of blood T cell dynamics during melanoma immunotherapy. About the study: Standard first-line treatment here was pembrolizumab or nivolumab plus ipilimumab in metastatic melanoma.

The CDR3 totals 13 residues. The germline CDR1 and CDR2 sequences are SGHDN and FVKESK. V gave up 0 bases and J gave up 11 bases, with 13 bases separating them. Turning to this clone: The target antigen is unknown.

TCRdb's copy holds only in-frame clones and misses some; the assay was immunoSEQ multiplex PCR. Of about 6,700 clones in the sample, roughly 84% were seen once. Study outcomes and limitations: PBMC repertoires of eventual disease-control patients split at W3 into clonality or diversity gains. Whether repertoire-driving clones were melanoma-specific could not be determined.

Time point in this sample: pre-treatment baseline. Disease control meant complete response, partial response or stable disease at 12 weeks. This rearrangement joins TRBV14 to TRBJ1-1; D perhaps matches TRBD1 (5 bases). The clonotype originates from a human donor with melanoma. Some clones in this sample may be carry-over from other donors' samples. The input for sequencing was blood, taken from a patient treated with checkpoint blockade. CDR3 nucleotides: TGTGCCAGCAGCCAAGATCGGGGGGTGCCGGCTTTCTTT. Translated: CASSQDRGVPAFF.